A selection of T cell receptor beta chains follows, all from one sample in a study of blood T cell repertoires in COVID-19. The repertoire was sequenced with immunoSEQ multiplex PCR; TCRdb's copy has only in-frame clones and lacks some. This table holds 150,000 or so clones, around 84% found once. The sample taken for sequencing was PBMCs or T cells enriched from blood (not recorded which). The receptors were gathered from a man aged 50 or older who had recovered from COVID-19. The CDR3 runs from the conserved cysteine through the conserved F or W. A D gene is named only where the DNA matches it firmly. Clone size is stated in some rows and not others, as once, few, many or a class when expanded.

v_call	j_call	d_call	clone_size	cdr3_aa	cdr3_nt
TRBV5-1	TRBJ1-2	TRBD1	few	CASSSMGDRGYGYTF	TGCGCCAGCAGCTCTATGGGGGACAGGGGATATGGCTACACCTTC
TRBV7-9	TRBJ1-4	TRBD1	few	CASSLRTGGLEKLFF	TGTGCCAGCAGCCTAAGGACAGGGGGACTTGAAAAACTGTTTTTT
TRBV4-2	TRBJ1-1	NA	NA	CASSQDHPRAMNTEAFF	TGTGCCAGCAGCCAAGACCACCCCAGGGCGATGAACACTGAAGCTTTCTTT
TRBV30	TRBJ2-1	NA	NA	CAWSRGTSSYNEQFF	TGTGCCTGGAGTAGGGGAACCAGCTCCTACAATGAGCAGTTCTTC
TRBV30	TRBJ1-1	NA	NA	CAWSPGVATTEAFF	TGTGCCTGGAGCCCAGGGGTCGCCACCACTGAAGCTTTCTTT
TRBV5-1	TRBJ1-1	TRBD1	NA	CASSRTGFGTEAFF	TGCGCCAGCAGTCGGACAGGGTTCGGCACTGAAGCTTTCTTT
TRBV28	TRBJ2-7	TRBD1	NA	CASSPAGTGSYEQYF	TGTGCCAGCAGTCCCGCCGGGACAGGGAGCTACGAGCAGTACTTC
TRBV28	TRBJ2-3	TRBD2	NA	CASRPTGLAGARGDTQYF	TGTGCCAGCAGGCCTACAGGACTAGCGGGGGCCCGGGGAGATACGCAGTATTTT
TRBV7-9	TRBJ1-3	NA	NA	CASSNRDTGNTIYF	TGTGCCAGCAGCAACCGGGACACAGGAAACACCATATATTTT
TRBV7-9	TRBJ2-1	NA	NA	CASTLAGGGAHNEQFF	TGTGCCAGCACCCTGGCAGGTGGGGGGGCCCACAATGAGCAGTTCTTC
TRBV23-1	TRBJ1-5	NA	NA	CASSQSRAWRGAGGNQPQHF	TGCGCCAGCAGTCAATCGAGGGCATGGCGGGGGGCGGGGGGCAATCAGCCCCAGCATTTT
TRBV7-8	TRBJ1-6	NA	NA	CASSPNTGYNSPLHF	TGTGCCAGCAGCCCCAACACAGGGTATAATTCACCCCTCCACTTT
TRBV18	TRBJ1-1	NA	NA	CASSPPGGVNTEAFF	TGTGCCAGCTCACCACCGGGAGGGGTGAACACTGAAGCTTTCTTT
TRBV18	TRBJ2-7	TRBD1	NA	CASSPPGQGPSYEQYF	TGTGCCAGCTCACCCCCCGGACAGGGTCCCTCCTACGAGCAGTACTTC
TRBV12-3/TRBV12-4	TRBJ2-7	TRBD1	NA	CASSFPGTGQYF	TGTGCCAGCAGTTTCCCTGGGACAGGGCAGTACTTC
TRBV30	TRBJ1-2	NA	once	CAWSVRGFGGYTF	TGTGCCTGGAGTGTACGGGGGTTTGGCGGCTACACCTTC
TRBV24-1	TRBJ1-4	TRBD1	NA	CATSDAGTGAKEKLFF	TGTGCCACCAGTGATGCCGGGACAGGGGCGAAGGAAAAACTGTTTTTT
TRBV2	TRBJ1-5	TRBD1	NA	CASSQIPGTGVQPQHF	TGTGCCAGCAGTCAAATTCCCGGGACAGGGGTTCAGCCCCAGCATTTT
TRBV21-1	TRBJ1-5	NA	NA	CASSPMRGQYPQPQHF	TGTGCCAGCAGCCCGATGAGAGGACAGTATCCTCAGCCCCAGCATTTT
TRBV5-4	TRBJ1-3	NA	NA	CASSLELRGNSGNTIYF	TGTGCCAGCAGCTTGGAACTAAGGGGCAACTCTGGAAACACCATATATTTT
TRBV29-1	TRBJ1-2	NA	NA	CSVEDHVGYTF	TGCAGCGTTGAAGACCATGTCGGCTACACCTTC
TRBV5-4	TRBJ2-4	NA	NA	CASSFRTGGILAKNIQYF	TGTGCCAGCAGCTTCAGGACTGGGGGGATACTAGCCAAAAACATTCAGTACTTC
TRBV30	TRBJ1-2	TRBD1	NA	CAWTRTGYGYTF	TGTGCCTGGACCCGGACAGGCTATGGCTACACCTTC
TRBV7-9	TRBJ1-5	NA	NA	CASSLEQLNQPQHF	TGTGCCAGCAGCTTAGAACAGCTCAATCAGCCCCAGCATTTT
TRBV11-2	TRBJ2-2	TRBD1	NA	CASSLGDRVAGELFF	TGTGCCAGCAGCTTAGGGGACAGGGTGGCCGGGGAGCTGTTTTTT
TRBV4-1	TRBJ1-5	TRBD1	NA	CASSQVGGRDRVQPQHF	TGCGCCAGCAGCCAAGTAGGGGGCCGGGACAGGGTTCAGCCCCAGCATTTT
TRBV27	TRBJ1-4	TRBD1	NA	CASSLNRGTNEKLFF	TGTGCCAGCAGTTTAAACAGGGGCACTAATGAAAAACTGTTTTTT
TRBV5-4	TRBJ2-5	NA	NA	CASSPPPGSQETQYF	TGTGCCAGCAGCCCACCCCCCGGGAGCCAAGAGACCCAGTACTTC
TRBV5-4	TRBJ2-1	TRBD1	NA	CASSLGQGTYNEQFF	TGTGCCAGCAGCTTGGGACAGGGGACCTACAATGAGCAGTTCTTC
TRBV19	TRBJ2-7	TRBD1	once	CASSKQGNEQYF	TGTGCCAGTAGTAAACAGGGGAACGAGCAGTACTTC